This is a list of T cell receptor beta chains from one sample in a study of blood T cell repertoires in COVID-19. Method: immunoSEQ multiplex PCR; TCRdb's copy keeps in-frame clones and lacks some. The table includes 150,000 or so clones, 76% detected once. Sequenced input: peripheral blood. The receptor source for this set is a woman of 80 years or more with active or convalescent COVID-19. CDR3s include the opening cysteine and the closing phenylalanine or tryptophan. A D gene is named only where the DNA matches it firmly. Not all rows give a size; the values are once, few, many and, for expanded clones, a class.

d_call: TRBD2; clone_size: -; j_call: TRBJ2-1; v_call: TRBV4-3; cdr3_nt: TGCGCCAGCAGCCAAGCTCTGAGCGGGGGGCCGGGGTCCAATGAGCAGTTCTTC; cdr3_aa: CASSQALSGGPGSNEQFF
d_call: TRBD1; clone_size: -; j_call: TRBJ2-1; v_call: TRBV7-3; cdr3_nt: TGTGCCAGCAGTTCCGGGACAGGGATCGGTGAGCAGTTCTTC; cdr3_aa: CASSSGTGIGEQFF
d_call: -; clone_size: -; j_call: TRBJ2-7; v_call: TRBV29-1; cdr3_nt: TGCAGCGTTGGGGCAGGGCGCCACGAGCAGTACTTC; cdr3_aa: CSVGAGRHEQYF
d_call: -; clone_size: -; j_call: TRBJ2-7; v_call: TRBV7-8; cdr3_nt: TGTGCCAGCAGCCAAACGGAGCGTTACGAGCAGTACTTC; cdr3_aa: CASSQTERYEQYF
d_call: -; clone_size: -; j_call: TRBJ2-5; v_call: TRBV5-6; cdr3_nt: TGTGCCAGCAGGGGATATCCTAAGGACTGGAAGGGGGTTCAAGAGACCCAGTACTTC; cdr3_aa: CASRGYPKDWKGVQETQYF
d_call: -; clone_size: -; j_call: TRBJ1-3; v_call: TRBV4-1; cdr3_nt: TGCGCCAGCAGCCCCACCCACGGCTCCCAGGGCCTATATTTT; cdr3_aa: CASSPTHGSQGLYF
d_call: -; clone_size: -; j_call: TRBJ2-2; v_call: TRBV5-1; cdr3_nt: TGCGCCAGCAGCTTGAAAAGGCCGGCAGGGCCCTATCCCGGGGAGCTGTTTTTT; cdr3_aa: CASSLKRPAGPYPGELFF
d_call: TRBD1; clone_size: few; j_call: TRBJ2-2; v_call: TRBV13; cdr3_nt: TGTGCCAGCAGCTCCTCCAGGACAGGGGATACCGGGGAGCTGTTTTTT; cdr3_aa: CASSSSRTGDTGELFF
d_call: TRBD1; clone_size: -; j_call: TRBJ1-2; v_call: TRBV27; cdr3_nt: TGTGCCAGCAGTTTTGAGGGGGCGACGCCAGATGGCTACACCTTC; cdr3_aa: CASSFEGATPDGYTF
d_call: -; clone_size: -; j_call: TRBJ2-2; v_call: TRBV5-4; cdr3_nt: TGTGCCAGCAGCTTGTACAGTGTAAACACCGGGGAGCTGTTTTTT; cdr3_aa: CASSLYSVNTGELFF
d_call: -; clone_size: -; j_call: TRBJ2-5; v_call: TRBV30; cdr3_nt: TGTGCCTGGAGTGTAGTCAGACAAGAGACCCAGTACTTC; cdr3_aa: CAWSVVRQETQYF
d_call: TRBD1; clone_size: -; j_call: TRBJ1-6; v_call: TRBV15; cdr3_nt: TGTGCCACCACCGTGGACAGGAGGTATAATTCACCCCTCCACTTT; cdr3_aa: CATTVDRRYNSPLHF
d_call: TRBD2; clone_size: -; j_call: TRBJ2-2; v_call: TRBV4-3; cdr3_nt: TGCGCCAGCAGCCAAGGATTCTATGGCGGGGGGTTCGGGGAGCTGTTTTTT; cdr3_aa: CASSQGFYGGGFGELFF
d_call: -; clone_size: -; j_call: TRBJ1-2; v_call: TRBV5-4; cdr3_nt: TGTGCCAGCAGCTTGGAGACAGCCTACTATGGCTACACCTTC; cdr3_aa: CASSLETAYYGYTF
d_call: TRBD1; clone_size: -; j_call: TRBJ1-2; v_call: TRBV30; cdr3_nt: TGTGCCTGGAAGGGACAGGGTGACCTCTATGGCTACACCTTC; cdr3_aa: CAWKGQGDLYGYTF
d_call: -; clone_size: -; j_call: TRBJ1-5; v_call: TRBV10-3; cdr3_nt: TGTGCCATCAGCGAAGACAGGCTCTCCAATCAGCCCCAGCATTTT; cdr3_aa: CAISEDRLSNQPQHF
d_call: TRBD1; clone_size: -; j_call: TRBJ1-2; v_call: TRBV19; cdr3_nt: TGTGCCAGTAGTATCGCCGGGACAGGGGTCGGATATGGCTACACCTTC; cdr3_aa: CASSIAGTGVGYGYTF
d_call: -; clone_size: -; j_call: TRBJ2-2; v_call: TRBV10-2; cdr3_nt: TGCGCCAGCAGTGTCGGGGGGCCCGCCGGGGAGCTGTTTTTT; cdr3_aa: CASSVGGPAGELFF
d_call: -; clone_size: -; j_call: TRBJ2-5; v_call: TRBV11-2; cdr3_nt: TGTGCCAGCAGCTTTAACGTAGGAGGGGAGACCCAGTACTTC; cdr3_aa: CASSFNVGGETQYF
d_call: TRBD1; clone_size: -; j_call: TRBJ2-1; v_call: TRBV7-3; cdr3_nt: TGTGCCAGCAGCTCTTCCGGGACAGGGCTGGACAATGAGCAGTTCTTC; cdr3_aa: CASSSSGTGLDNEQFF
d_call: -; clone_size: -; j_call: TRBJ1-1; v_call: TRBV24-1; cdr3_nt: TGTGCCACCTTCAGGGGAGAGTGGACTGAAGCTTTCTTT; cdr3_aa: CATFRGEWTEAFF
d_call: TRBD1; clone_size: -; j_call: TRBJ1-2; v_call: TRBV29-1; cdr3_nt: TGCAGCGGTACTACGCGGGACAGGGGATCCCCAGGATATGGCTACACCTTC; cdr3_aa: CSGTTRDRGSPGYGYTF
d_call: TRBD1; clone_size: few; j_call: TRBJ1-6; v_call: TRBV5-4; cdr3_nt: TGTGCCAGCAGCGCCGGGACAGGGGGCCGTGGTGGTAATTCACCCCTCCACTTT; cdr3_aa: CASSAGTGGRGGNSPLHF
d_call: -; clone_size: -; j_call: TRBJ1-2; v_call: TRBV5-6; cdr3_nt: TGTGCCAGCAGCGAAGACAGAAGGGGCTATGGCTACACCTTC; cdr3_aa: CASSEDRRGYGYTF
d_call: -; clone_size: -; j_call: TRBJ2-2; v_call: TRBV3-1/TRBV3-2; cdr3_nt: TGTGCCAGCAGCCAGGCTCGGGGAGTCACCGGGGAGCTGTTTTTT; cdr3_aa: CASSQARGVTGELFF
d_call: -; clone_size: -; j_call: TRBJ1-1; v_call: TRBV18; cdr3_nt: TGTGCCAGCTCACCGGGAGGGACCACCCCGAAGAACACTGAAGCTTTCTTT; cdr3_aa: CASSPGGTTPKNTEAFF
d_call: -; clone_size: -; j_call: TRBJ1-2; v_call: TRBV7-2; cdr3_nt: TGTGCCAGCAGCTTAAGCCCACCCGGTGGCTACACCTTC; cdr3_aa: CASSLSPPGGYTF
d_call: TRBD1; clone_size: -; j_call: TRBJ1-2; v_call: TRBV5-6; cdr3_nt: TGTGCCAGCAGCTGGTCGGGACAGAGCTATGGCTACACCTTC; cdr3_aa: CASSWSGQSYGYTF
d_call: TRBD1; clone_size: -; j_call: TRBJ1-2; v_call: TRBV6-5; cdr3_nt: TGTGCCAGCAGTCGTGGACAGGGTCACGGCTACACCTTC; cdr3_aa: CASSRGQGHGYTF
d_call: TRBD1; clone_size: -; j_call: TRBJ1-5; v_call: TRBV6-5; cdr3_nt: TGTGCCAGCAGCCCCACAGGGGGTTTACAGCCCCAGCATTTT; cdr3_aa: CASSPTGGLQPQHF
d_call: -; clone_size: -; j_call: TRBJ1-1; v_call: TRBV18; cdr3_nt: TGTGCCAGCTCACCACTACCTCAGGGGAACACTGAAGCTTTCTTT; cdr3_aa: CASSPLPQGNTEAFF
d_call: TRBD1; clone_size: -; j_call: TRBJ2-4; v_call: TRBV2; cdr3_nt: TGTGCCAGCAGTGAAACAGGGGGCCTGGGCATTCAGTACTTC; cdr3_aa: CASSETGGLGIQYF
d_call: -; clone_size: -; j_call: TRBJ1-2; v_call: TRBV11-2; cdr3_nt: TGTGCCAGCAGCTTAGGGCAGAGGTATGGCTACACCTTC; cdr3_aa: CASSLGQRYGYTF